One T cell receptor beta chain is described in this entry. CDR1 and CDR2 (germline): WSHSY, SAAADI. The CDR3 extends over 11 amino acids. The V end lost 6 bases, the J end lost 13 bases, and 13 bases lay between the germline ends. The data were taken from a study of CD8+CD57+ T cells in acquired aplastic anemia. Genomic DNA templated the TCR beta VDJ and CDR3 profiling. One entry per CDR3 protein results from TCRdb running MiXCR on the reads. The sample yields roughly 200,000 distinct CDR3 sequences, roughly 65% seen once. CD8+CD57+ cell expansion, shown by flow cytometry, had occurred in the patients selected for sequencing.

The chain uses TRBV10-2 and TRBJ2-1; D is possibly TRBD1 or TRBD2 (5 bases each). Sample: sorted CD4+, CD8+, or CD8+CD57+ T cells (not recorded which) from PBMCs. This sequence was found in a human donor with aplastic anemia. CDR3: CASRAPGRQFF. CDR3 DNA sequence: TGCGCCAGCAGGGCTCCGGGACGTCAGTTCTTC.